The rows below give T cell receptor beta chains drawn from one sample of a study of cytomegalovirus exposure and HLA in healthy donors. The repertoire was sequenced with immunoSEQ multiplex PCR; TCRdb's copy has only in-frame clones and lacks some. The top ten hold around 1.6% of the sample, which has more than 150,000 clones, 76% seen once. The source material was PBMCs. The receptors here all came from a man younger than 30 in good health and CMV-seronegative. CDR3s include the opening cysteine and the closing phenylalanine or tryptophan. Fields, in order: CDR3 length, V gene, clone size, D gene, J gene, CDR3 protein, CDR3 DNA. D genes are given only for firm matches. Not all rows give a size; the values are once, few, many and, for expanded clones, a class.

len: 12; v_gene: TRBV6-6; abundance: .; d_gene: .; j_gene: TRBJ1-6; CDR3aa: CASSYLDSPLHF; CDR3nt: TGTGCCAGCAGTTACTTAGATTCACCCCTCCACTTT
len: 16; v_gene: TRBV28; abundance: .; d_gene: .; j_gene: TRBJ2-4; CDR3aa: CASSLVGAGVKNIQYF; CDR3nt: TGTGCCAGCAGTTTAGTAGGTGCCGGGGTGAAAAACATTCAGTACTTC
len: 16; v_gene: TRBV5-4; abundance: once; d_gene: TRBD2; j_gene: TRBJ2-3; CDR3aa: CATRTSGRASTDTQYF; CDR3nt: TGTGCCACCCGGACTAGCGGGAGGGCAAGCACAGATACGCAGTATTTT
len: 16; v_gene: TRBV30; abundance: .; d_gene: .; j_gene: TRBJ2-3; CDR3aa: CAWSVNKARYTDTQYF; CDR3nt: TGTGCCTGGAGTGTAAATAAAGCGCGCTACACAGATACGCAGTATTTT
len: 15; v_gene: TRBV7-6; abundance: once; d_gene: TRBD1; j_gene: TRBJ2-4; CDR3aa: CASSLEGTGGDIQYF; CDR3nt: TGTGCCAGCAGCTTAGAGGGGACAGGGGGGGACATTCAGTACTTC
len: 14; v_gene: TRBV29-1; abundance: .; d_gene: .; j_gene: TRBJ1-1; CDR3aa: CSVGVGQLNTEAFF; CDR3nt: TGCAGCGTGGGGGTCGGACAGCTGAACACTGAAGCTTTCTTT
len: 18; v_gene: TRBV4-1; abundance: .; d_gene: TRBD2; j_gene: TRBJ2-3; CDR3aa: CASSQDSPSGGRTDTQYF; CDR3nt: TGCGCCAGCAGCCAAGATTCCCCTAGCGGGGGGCGCACAGATACGCAGTATTTT
len: 16; v_gene: TRBV5-1; abundance: few; d_gene: .; j_gene: TRBJ1-6; CDR3aa: CASSLGGPGDYSPLHF; CDR3nt: TGCGCCAGCAGCTTGGGAGGGCCCGGGGACTATTCACCCCTCCACTTT
len: 15; v_gene: TRBV7-8; abundance: .; d_gene: .; j_gene: TRBJ2-5; CDR3aa: CASSLVARAMETQYF; CDR3nt: TGTGCCAGCAGCTTAGTAGCTAGAGCCATGGAGACCCAGTACTTC
len: 14; v_gene: TRBV6-1; abundance: .; d_gene: .; j_gene: TRBJ2-7; CDR3aa: CASSFQIDSYEQYF; CDR3nt: TGTGCCAGCAGTTTCCAAATAGACTCCTACGAGCAGTACTTC
len: 15; v_gene: TRBV19; abundance: .; d_gene: .; j_gene: TRBJ1-1; CDR3aa: CASSTREGFNTEAFF; CDR3nt: TGTGCCAGTAGTACCCGAGAGGGTTTCAACACTGAAGCTTTCTTT
len: 14; v_gene: TRBV27; abundance: once; d_gene: TRBD2; j_gene: TRBJ2-7; CDR3aa: CASSLVAGSYEQYF; CDR3nt: TGTGCCAGCAGTTTAGTAGCGGGGTCCTACGAGCAGTACTTC
len: 13; v_gene: TRBV27; abundance: .; d_gene: .; j_gene: TRBJ1-1; CDR3aa: CASSLGGDTEAFF; CDR3nt: TGTGCCAGCAGTTTAGGGGGCGACACTGAAGCTTTCTTT
len: 15; v_gene: TRBV6-1; abundance: .; d_gene: TRBD2; j_gene: TRBJ2-2; CDR3aa: CASSPSGSYTGELFF; CDR3nt: TGTGCCAGCAGCCCTAGCGGGAGCTACACCGGGGAGCTGTTTTTT
len: 16; v_gene: TRBV30; abundance: once; d_gene: TRBD1; j_gene: TRBJ2-3; CDR3aa: CAWSMTGTGLTDTQYF; CDR3nt: TGTGCCTGGAGTATGACCGGGACAGGGTTGACAGATACGCAGTATTTT
len: 15; v_gene: TRBV7-9; abundance: .; d_gene: TRBD2; j_gene: TRBJ2-1; CDR3aa: CASSLAGSSYNEQFF; CDR3nt: TGTGCCAGCAGCCTAGCGGGCAGCTCCTACAATGAGCAGTTCTTC
len: 14; v_gene: TRBV28; abundance: .; d_gene: .; j_gene: TRBJ1-1; CDR3aa: CASSPTSTGTEAFF; CDR3nt: TGTGCCAGCAGCCCGACCAGTACAGGGACTGAAGCTTTCTTT
len: 19; v_gene: TRBV4-1; abundance: once; d_gene: TRBD1; j_gene: TRBJ1-1; CDR3aa: CASSQERRRTGERNTEAFF; CDR3nt: TGCGCCAGCAGCCAAGAACGCCGGCGGACAGGGGAGAGAAACACTGAAGCTTTCTTT
len: 15; v_gene: TRBV10-1; abundance: .; d_gene: TRBD1; j_gene: TRBJ2-7; CDR3aa: CASSLRRGQSYEQYF; CDR3nt: TGCGCCAGCAGTTTGCGCAGGGGACAGTCCTACGAGCAGTACTTC
len: 15; v_gene: TRBV7-9; abundance: .; d_gene: TRBD1; j_gene: TRBJ1-6; CDR3aa: CASSFGQGANSPLHF; CDR3nt: TGTGCCAGCAGCTTTGGACAGGGGGCGAATTCACCCCTCCACTTT
len: 14; v_gene: TRBV2; abundance: .; d_gene: .; j_gene: TRBJ1-5; CDR3aa: CASSREYSNQPQHF; CDR3nt: TGTGCCAGCAGTCGGGAATATAGCAATCAGCCCCAGCATTTT
len: 16; v_gene: TRBV5-6; abundance: few; d_gene: TRBD1; j_gene: TRBJ1-6; CDR3aa: CASSSTDRGANSPLHF; CDR3nt: TGTGCCAGCAGCTCTACGGACAGGGGAGCTAATTCACCCCTCCACTTT
len: 13; v_gene: TRBV6-5; abundance: .; d_gene: .; j_gene: TRBJ1-2; CDR3aa: CAGSYKADYGYTF; CDR3nt: TGTGCCGGCAGTTATAAAGCCGACTATGGCTACACCTTC
len: 14; v_gene: TRBV5-1; abundance: .; d_gene: .; j_gene: TRBJ2-5; CDR3aa: CASSLITVEETQYF; CDR3nt: TGCGCCAGCAGCTTGATAACGGTCGAGGAGACCCAGTACTTC
len: 14; v_gene: TRBV27; abundance: .; d_gene: .; j_gene: TRBJ2-7; CDR3aa: CASSATNPPYEQYF; CDR3nt: TGTGCCAGCAGCGCTACTAATCCCCCCTACGAGCAGTACTTC
len: 14; v_gene: TRBV2; abundance: .; d_gene: TRBD2; j_gene: TRBJ2-7; CDR3aa: CASSYGTTSYEQYF; CDR3nt: TGTGCCAGCAGTTACGGGACTACATCCTACGAGCAGTACTTC
len: 13; v_gene: TRBV30; abundance: .; d_gene: TRBD1; j_gene: TRBJ2-7; CDR3aa: CAWSAGQGYEQYF; CDR3nt: TGTGCCTGGAGTGCCGGACAGGGCTACGAGCAGTACTTC
len: 17; v_gene: TRBV9; abundance: .; d_gene: .; j_gene: TRBJ2-3; CDR3aa: CASSVGTRGGSTDTQYF; CDR3nt: TGTGCCAGCAGCGTAGGGACTAGAGGGGGTAGCACAGATACGCAGTATTTT
len: 13; v_gene: TRBV19; abundance: .; d_gene: .; j_gene: TRBJ2-5; CDR3aa: CASSDKGGMTQYF; CDR3nt: TGTGCCAGTAGTGATAAAGGGGGAATGACCCAGTACTTC
len: 14; v_gene: TRBV6-5; abundance: .; d_gene: TRBD1; j_gene: TRBJ2-3; CDR3aa: CASSTGQGAFTQYF; CDR3nt: TGTGCCAGCAGTACGGGACAGGGGGCATTTACGCAGTATTTT
len: 16; v_gene: TRBV23-1; abundance: .; d_gene: .; j_gene: TRBJ2-2; CDR3aa: CASSQSSLANTGELFF; CDR3nt: TGCGCCAGCAGTCAATCAAGCCTAGCGAACACCGGGGAGCTGTTTTTT
len: 16; v_gene: TRBV27; abundance: .; d_gene: TRBD1; j_gene: TRBJ1-1; CDR3aa: CASSLKGGQGRTEAFF; CDR3nt: TGTGCCAGCAGTTTAAAAGGGGGACAGGGAAGGACTGAAGCTTTCTTT
len: 16; v_gene: TRBV6-5; abundance: few; d_gene: .; j_gene: TRBJ1-4; CDR3aa: CASSYSHALLEEKLFF; CDR3nt: TGTGCCAGCAGTTACTCCCATGCCCTTCTTGAGGAAAAACTGTTTTTT
len: 20; v_gene: TRBV30; abundance: .; d_gene: .; j_gene: TRBJ2-1; CDR3aa: CAWSGGLAGTGGKAINEQFF; CDR3nt: TGTGCCTGGAGTGGCGGATTGGCAGGGACCGGCGGGAAGGCCATTAATGAGCAGTTCTTC
len: 14; v_gene: TRBV9; abundance: .; d_gene: .; j_gene: TRBJ2-3; CDR3aa: CASSGGGSTDTQYF; CDR3nt: TGTGCCAGCAGCGGTGGAGGGAGCACAGATACGCAGTATTTT
len: 17; v_gene: TRBV18; abundance: few; d_gene: .; j_gene: TRBJ2-7; CDR3aa: CASSPRVQAFIGPEQYF; CDR3nt: TGTGCCAGCTCACCCCGAGTACAGGCGTTCATCGGCCCCGAGCAGTACTTC
len: 15; v_gene: TRBV5-1; abundance: .; d_gene: .; j_gene: TRBJ2-7; CDR3aa: CASSSNQVRVYEQYF; CDR3nt: TGCGCCAGCAGCTCAAACCAGGTCAGGGTCTACGAGCAGTACTTC
len: 12; v_gene: TRBV7-3; abundance: .; d_gene: .; j_gene: TRBJ1-2; CDR3aa: CASTGNDYGYTF; CDR3nt: TGTGCCAGCACAGGGAACGATTATGGCTACACCTTC
len: 14; v_gene: TRBV27; abundance: .; d_gene: .; j_gene: TRBJ2-7; CDR3aa: CASIRMSGSYEQYF; CDR3nt: TGTGCCAGCATCCGCATGAGCGGTTCCTACGAGCAGTACTTC